These 20 T cell receptor beta chains were all obtained from the same sample, sequenced in a study of early T cells in non-severe SARS-CoV-2 infection (TCRdb year 2021). The library was made by 5' RACE. This sample was sequenced with a NextSeq 500. The raw public reads went through TCRdb reprocessing: fastp at Q25, MiXCR clone calling, in-frame beta chains kept. A single entry per CDR3 protein holds the most common genes and DNA from its merged rows. This sample gives about 27,000 distinct CDR3 sequences in total; about 2.7% of them show up just once. 0.72% of the sample belongs to the ten largest clones. The sample taken for sequencing was whole blood. The receptors were gathered from an adult who was a healthcare worker with PCR-confirmed SARS-CoV-2 infection or an uninfected control (not recorded which).

By proportion, this clonotype is medium-sized. V and J are TRBV6-1 and TRBJ1-6; D is unclear. With 8 bases removed from V and 0 bases from J, the gap between germline ends came to 14 bases. The CDR3 loop spans 16 amino acids. The V gene's germline CDR1 is MNHNS and CDR2 SASEGT. The CDR3: CASSLGASSYNSPLHF. CDR3 coding DNA: TGTGCCAGCTCATTGGGCGCGAGCTCCTATAATTCACCCCTCCACTTT.

This clonotype was detected ten times or more. This rearrangement joins TRBV9 to TRBJ2-1, with 11 bases that match TRBD2. CDR1 and CDR2 from the germline V gene are SGDLS and YYNGEE. The CDR3 is 15 amino acids. V was clipped by 0 bases and J by 10 bases; unmatched bases: 6. Here the CDR3 reads CASSVGLAGGREQFF. Here the CDR3 DNA reads TGTGCCAGCAGCGTAGGGCTAGCGGGGGGTAGGGAGCAGTTCTTC.

This clonotype came up many times. The chain has TRBV29-1 and TRBJ1-5; 7 bases agree with TRBD1. This CDR3 has 15 amino acids. Trimming at V came to 4 bases and at J to 4 bases, leaving 10 bases not matched to a gene. CDR1 and CDR2 (germline): SQVTM, ANQGSEA. The CDR3 bases are TGCAGCGTTGCGACAGGGACTGGGCCTAATCAGCCCCAGCATTTT. It codes for CSVATGTGPNQPQHF.

This clonotype came up a few times. V and J are TRBV20-1 and TRBJ2-1, with D maybe TRBD1 (6 bases). This CDR3 region has 14 residues. Looked up from germline, CDR1 is DFQATT and CDR2 is SNEGSKA (reference sequence). V shed 6 bases and J shed 2 bases, with 14 bases lying between them. CDR3 protein: CSAHGQIAYNEQFF. As DNA, the CDR3 is TGCAGTGCACATGGACAGATCGCCTACAATGAGCAGTTCTTC.

Many counts were recorded for this clonotype. The gene calls are TRBV5-6 and TRBJ1-1; D is unclear. The CDR3 length is 16 residues. V lost 3 bases and J lost 1, with 16 bases in between. Germline CDR1 is SGHDT and CDR2 is YYEEEE. CDR3 in amino acids: CASSSPNQIGNTEAFF. The CDR3 coding sequence is TGTGCCAGCAGCTCCCCCAATCAAATAGGGAACACTGAAGCTTTCTTT. Looking up the rest from reference TRBV5-6 and TRBJ1-1 gives the full variable domain: DAGVTQSPTHLIKTRGQQVTLRCSPKSGHDTVSWYQQALGQGPQFIFQYYEEEERQRGNFPDRFSGHQFPNYSSELNVNALLLGDSALYLCASSSPNQIGNTEAFFGQGTRLTVV.

This clonotype was counted ten times or more. The rearrangement joins TRBV7-6 to TRBJ2-3; 8 bases fit TRBD2. The J segment lost 0 bases and the V segment lost 1 base, leaving 12 bases of the junction unmatched. The germline gives CDR1 SGHVS, CDR2 FNYEAQ. The CDR3 covers 19 residues. The CDR3 DNA sequence: TGTGCCAGCAGCTTAGTACGTCGACGGGGGGGAAGCAGCACAGATACGCAGTATTTT. Protein: CASSLVRRRGGSSTDTQYF.

This clonotype has at least ten counts. CDR3 coding DNA: TGTGCCTGGAGTGTTAAGGAGACCCAGTACTTC. It specifies CAWSVKETQYF. The chain uses TRBV30 and TRBJ2-5; the D is unclear. CDR1 and CDR2 (germline): GTSNPN, SVGIG (reference sequence). This CDR3 contains 11 residues. V dropped 0 bases and J dropped 5 bases, with 4 bases sitting between them.

This clonotype was counted many times. The V and J genes are TRBV2 and TRBJ2-2, with unresolved D. CDR3 length: 11 amino acids. V dropped 7 bases and J dropped 7 bases, with 7 bases sitting between them. Germline V gene data show CDR1 as SNHLY and CDR2 as FYNNEI. In nucleotides, the CDR3 is TGTGCCAGCACCTCGGGCGGGGAGCTGTTTTTT. Protein sequence: CASTSGGELFF.

In its sample, this clonotype was seen many times. The chain combines TRBV6-4 with TRBJ2-3, with D uncertain. This CDR3 is 14 amino acids long. V shed 3 bases and J shed 3 bases, with 10 bases lying between them. Germline V gene data show CDR1 as MRHNA and CDR2 as SNTAGT. Written as DNA, the CDR3 is TGTGCCAGCAGTGATTCCGGATGGACAGATACGCAGTATTTT. This translates into CASSDSGWTDTQYF.

This clonotype was recorded many times. The V gene is TRBV29-1, the J gene TRBJ2-1, with D tentatively TRBD1 (6 bases). The ends were cut back, 4 bases at V and 3 bases at J, with 10 bases in the middle. This CDR3 comprises 13 residues. From germline, CDR1 is SQVTM and CDR2 ANQGSEA. The CDR3 nucleotides are TGCAGCGTTGGGACAGTTCACTACAATGAGCAGTTCTTC. Protein product: CSVGTVHYNEQFF.

This clonotype was observed at least ten times. This sequence joins TRBV28 and TRBJ1-5; no reliable D call. Germline V gene sequence: CDR1 MDHEN, CDR2 SYDVKM. V was cut by 4 bases and J by 1 base, with 11 bases left in between. The CDR3 spans 15 residues. The CDR3 loop reads CASSSAGVSNQPQHF. As DNA, the CDR3 is TGTGCCAGCAGTTCCGCGGGTGTAAGCAATCAGCCCCAGCATTTT.

This clonotype was seen many times. The chain uses TRBV11-2 and TRBJ2-5, with D perhaps matching TRBD1 (6 bases). The CDR3 has 16 amino acids. V was clipped by 2 bases and J by 0 bases, with 13 bases between them. Germline lookup yields CDR1 SGHAT and CDR2 FQNNGV. The CDR3 sequence: CASSLRQVSYQETQYF. The CDR3 DNA reads TGTGCCAGCAGCTTAAGACAGGTGTCGTACCAAGAGACCCAGTACTTC.

Sample share makes this clonotype medium-sized. V gene TRBV20-1 combines with J gene TRBJ2-2, with 9 positions matching TRBD1. The CDR3 is 15 amino acids. Trimming cost V 4 bases and J 3 bases; bases outside gene matches: 6. From germline, CDR1 is DFQATT and CDR2 SNEGSKA (reference sequence). The chain's CDR3 is CSAIPRDRDTGELFF. DNA of the CDR3: TGCAGTGCTATTCCCCGGGACAGGGACACCGGGGAGCTGTTTTTT.

In this sample, this clonotype turned up many times. The chain carries TRBV6-6 and TRBJ1-4; the D gene is possibly TRBD1 (5 bases). Trimming removed 6 bases at V and 0 bases at J, with 14 bases between. This CDR3 region has 16 residues. CDR1 and CDR2 from the germline V gene are MNHNY and SVGAGI (reference sequence). This CDR3 reads CASRTLGRATNEKLFF. CDR3 sequence (DNA): TGTGCCAGCAGGACCCTGGGACGTGCAACTAATGAAAAACTGTTTTTT.

At least ten counts were recorded for this clonotype. The genes are TRBV20-1 and TRBJ1-1, with D perhaps TRBD1 (5 bases). The germline gives CDR1 DFQATT, CDR2 SNEGSKA (reference sequence). V lost 1 base to trimming and J lost 4 bases, with 10 bases between them. The CDR3 sequence is 13 residues long. DNA for the CDR3: TGCAGTGCTAGAGCGTCGGGGCGCACTGAAGCTTTCTTT. It encodes CSARASGRTEAFF.

This clonotype was detected many times. A read error may account for a junction end that differs from germline. The chain links TRBV3-1 to TRBJ2-1; 8 nucleotides match TRBD1. The CDR3 is 16 residues long. The germline gives CDR1 LGHDT, CDR2 YNNKEL (reference sequence). CDR3 region: CVSSLGGQVAYNEQFF. The DNA of the CDR3 is TGTGTCAGCAGCCTGGGGGGACAGGTGGCCTACAATGAGCAGTTCTTC.

This clonotype was counted ten times or more. This sequence joins TRBV24-1 and TRBJ2-1, with D maybe TRBD1 (5 bases). CDR3 size: 16 residues. The ends were cut back, 0 bases at V and 7 bases at J, with 15 bases in the middle. Germline loops: CDR1 KGHDR, CDR2 SFDVKD. The CDR3 protein is CATSDLQGSGTNEQFF. The CDR3 bases are TGTGCCACCAGTGATTTGCAGGGTTCAGGTACGAATGAGCAGTTCTTC.

J is TRBJ2-2 and V is TRBV2, with 8 bases identical to TRBD1. Trimming took 3 bases from V and 7 from J; bases not matched to a gene: 16. The germline V gene encodes CDR1 SNHLY and CDR2 FYNNEI. The CDR3 contains 18 residues. DNA for the CDR3: TGTGCCAGCAGTGATTCCCTACAGGGGGTCGGAAGGATCGGGGAGCTGTTTTTT. Translated: CASSDSLQGVGRIGELFF.

This clonotype has ten or more counts. The genes are TRBV12-3 or TRBV12-4 and TRBJ2-5, with a possible D match to TRBD2 (5 bases). This CDR3 spans 15 amino acids. V was trimmed by 6 bases and J by 1 base, leaving 15 bases between them. CDR3 sequence: CASRPRGLSQETQYF. The CDR3 nucleotides are TGTGCCAGCAGACCCCGAGGACTGAGCCAAGAGACCCAGTACTTC.

This clonotype was seen only a few times. The chain combines TRBV7-2 with TRBJ2-4; D perhaps matches TRBD2 (5 bases). CDR3 size: 19 residues. CDR1 is SGHTA, CDR2 FQGNSA, per germline. V was shortened by 1 base and J by 4 bases, with 23 bases between the two germline ends. CDR3 loop: CASSLGPGGLVKTKNIQYF. As DNA, the CDR3 is TGTGCCAGCAGCTTAGGGCCTGGCGGGCTCGTTAAAACTAAAAACATTCAGTACTTC.